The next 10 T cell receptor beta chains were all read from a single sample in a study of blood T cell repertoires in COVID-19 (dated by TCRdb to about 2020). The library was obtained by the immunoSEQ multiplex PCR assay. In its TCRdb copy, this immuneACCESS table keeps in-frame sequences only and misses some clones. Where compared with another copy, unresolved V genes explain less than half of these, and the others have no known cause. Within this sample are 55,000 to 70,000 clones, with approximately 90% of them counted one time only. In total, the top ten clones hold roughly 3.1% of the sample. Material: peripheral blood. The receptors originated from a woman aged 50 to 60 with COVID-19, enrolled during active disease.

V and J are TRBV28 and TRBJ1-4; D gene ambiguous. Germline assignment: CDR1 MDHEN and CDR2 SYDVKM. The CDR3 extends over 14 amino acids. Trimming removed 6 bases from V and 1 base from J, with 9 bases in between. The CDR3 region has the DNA TGTGCCAGCAGGGGAGTCCTAACTAATGAAAAACTGTTTTTT. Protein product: CASRGVLTNEKLFF.

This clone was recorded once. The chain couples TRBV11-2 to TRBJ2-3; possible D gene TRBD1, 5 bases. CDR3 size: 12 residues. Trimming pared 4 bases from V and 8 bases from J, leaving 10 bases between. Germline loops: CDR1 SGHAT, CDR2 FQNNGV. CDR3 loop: CASSSLGLTQYF. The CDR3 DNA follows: TGTGCCAGCAGCTCTTTGGGGCTTACGCAGTATTTT.

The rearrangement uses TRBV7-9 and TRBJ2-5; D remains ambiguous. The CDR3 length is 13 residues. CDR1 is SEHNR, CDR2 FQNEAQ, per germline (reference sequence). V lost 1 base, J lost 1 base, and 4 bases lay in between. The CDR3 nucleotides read TGTGCCAGCAGCTTAGGTATCCAAGAGACCCAGTACTTC. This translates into CASSLGIQETQYF.

The CDR3 loop is CASSLGPVGSQYF. As DNA, the CDR3 is TGTGCCAGCAGCTTAGGCCCGGTTGGTTCCCAGTACTTC. The chain links TRBV11-1 to TRBJ2-5, with D unclear. Trimming cost V 1 base and J 9 bases, with 12 bases left between them. The CDR3 sequence is 13 residues long. Looked up from germline, CDR1 is SGHAT and CDR2 is FQDESV (reference sequence).

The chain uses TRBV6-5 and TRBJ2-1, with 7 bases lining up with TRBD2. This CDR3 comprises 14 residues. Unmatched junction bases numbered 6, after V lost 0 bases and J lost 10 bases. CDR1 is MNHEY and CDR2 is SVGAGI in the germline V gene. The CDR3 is CASSYSRLAGEQFF. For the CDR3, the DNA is TGTGCCAGCAGTTACTCGAGACTAGCAGGCGAGCAGTTCTTC.

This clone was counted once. The CDR3 here is CASSPRRDTHYEQYF. The CDR3 nucleotides read TGCGCCAGCAGCCCCCGCAGGGACACCCACTACGAGCAGTACTTC. The rearrangement links TRBV5-1 to TRBJ2-7; possibly TRBD1 for D (6 bases). This CDR3 contains 15 residues. Germline assignment: CDR1 SGHRS and CDR2 YFSETQ. Deletions cut 4 bases from V and 3 bases from J, with 17 bases between.

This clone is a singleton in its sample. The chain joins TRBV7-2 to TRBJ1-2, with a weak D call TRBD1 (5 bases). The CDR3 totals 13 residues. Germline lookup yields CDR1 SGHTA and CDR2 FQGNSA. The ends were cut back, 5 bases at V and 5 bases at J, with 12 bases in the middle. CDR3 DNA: TGTGCCAGCAGCGTTCCGGGACTGTATGGCTACACCTTC. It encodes CASSVPGLYGYTF. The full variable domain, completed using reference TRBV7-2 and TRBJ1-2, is GAGVSQSPSNKVTEKGKDVELRCDPISGHTALYWYRQSLGQGLEFLIYFQGNSAPDKSGLPSDRFSAERTGGSVSTLTIQRTQQEDSAVYLCASSVPGLYGYTFGSGTRLTVV.

Here the CDR3 DNA reads TGTGCCAGCAGCTTAACACAGGGGCTCTATGGCTACACCTTC. Translating it yields CASSLTQGLYGYTF. The chain recombines TRBV5-4 with TRBJ1-2; TRBD1 aligns across 7 bases. CDR3 length: 14 residues. CDR1 and CDR2 (germline): SGHNT, YYREEE (reference sequence). The V gene end was trimmed by 2 bases and the J gene end by 4 bases; junction bases not matched to a gene: 5. Full variable domain (remainder filled in from reference TRBV5-4 and TRBJ1-2): ETGVTQSPTHLIKTRGQQVTLRCSSQSGHNTVSWYQQALGQGPQFIFQYYREEENGRGNFPPRFSGLQFPNYSSELNVNALELDDSALYLCASSLTQGLYGYTFGSGTRLTVV.

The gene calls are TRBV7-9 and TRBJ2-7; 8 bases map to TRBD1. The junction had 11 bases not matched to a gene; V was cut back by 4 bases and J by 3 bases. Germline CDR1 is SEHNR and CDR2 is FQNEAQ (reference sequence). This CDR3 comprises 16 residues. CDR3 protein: CASSYNVGTGGYEQYF. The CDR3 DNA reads TGTGCCAGCAGCTACAACGTAGGGACAGGAGGCTACGAGCAGTACTTC.

The CDR3 DNA reads as TGCGCCAGCAGCTCGCGAGGGACTGGATACGAGCAGTACTTC. The encoded protein is CASSSRGTGYEQYF. The rearrangement links TRBV5-1 to TRBJ2-7; TRBD2 might be the D (6 bases). Germline values: CDR1 SGHRS, CDR2 YFSETQ. This CDR3 has 14 amino acids. Deletions cut 3 bases from V and 4 bases from J, with 14 bases between.